This record concerns one T cell receptor (beta chain) sequence. These data originate in a study of cytomegalovirus exposure and HLA in healthy donors. V was pared by 1 base and J by 6 bases, with 16 bases of the junction left unmatched. The CDR3 is made up of 18 amino acids. CDR1 is MGHRA, CDR2 YSYEKL, per germline. Primers included in the PCR were 60 Vbeta and 13 Jbeta primers. Profiling relied on immunoSEQ multiplex PCR, and the TCRdb table lists in-frame clones only, not all of them. The table lists 70,000 or so clones. The chain recombines TRBV4-1 with TRBJ2-5, with 8 bases identical to TRBD2. The specimen was PBMCs. The receptor comes from a man between 35 and 55 years old in good health and CMV-seronegative. In DNA, the CDR3 is TGCGCCAGCAGCCAAGTGGGGGGCGTGGCGGGGGGCTCAAAGACCCAGTACTTC. Translated, it gives CASSQVGGVAGGSKTQYF.